The 9 T cell receptor beta chains in this list originate from one sample, sequenced in a study of blood T cells in healthy people across ages. Then a second PCR, running about 7 to 11 cycles, was carried out with a sample-barcoded 5' primer and a J-beta primer mix. TCRdb recomputed calls from the 5' RACE reads with MiXCR, one row per CDR3 protein. The sample yields about 1.8 million distinct CDR3 sequences, about 50% seen once. The sequencing sample was made of blood. All receptors derive from a woman between 40 and 55 years old in good health.

The chain links TRBV7-2 to TRBJ1-1; D remains unclear. This CDR3 comprises 15 residues. Trimming pared 4 bases from V and 1 base from J, leaving 13 bases between. Germline values: CDR1 SGHTA, CDR2 FQGNSA. The chain's CDR3 is CASSSSRVRNTEAFF. The CDR3 DNA reads TGTGCCAGCAGCTCCTCTAGGGTACGGAACACTGAAGCTTTCTTT.

The chain links TRBV29-1 to TRBJ2-5; 11 bases are shared with TRBD1. The CDR3 loop spans 15 amino acids. CDR1 is SQVTM and CDR2 is ANQGSEA in the germline V gene. The V segment lost 7 bases and the J segment 4 bases; nucleotides outside the gene matches: 11. CDR3: CSGGQGVRMRETQYF. For the CDR3, the DNA is TGCAGCGGGGGACAGGGGGTAAGAATGCGAGAGACCCAGTACTTC.

This CDR3 reads CASSPGLGVQHF. In nucleotides, the CDR3 is TGTGCCAGCAGTCCGGGACTGGGAGTACAGCATTTT. The rearrangement joins TRBV6-2 or TRBV6-3 to TRBJ1-5; tentatively, D is TRBD1 (5 bases). The germline CDR1 and CDR2 sequences are MNHEY and SVGEGT. The V gene lost 5 bases and the J gene lost 13 bases, with 15 bases spanning the gap. The CDR3 has 12 amino acids.

About this clonotype: Germline and junction disagree at one end, which may indicate a read error. The rearrangement uses TRBV20-1 and TRBJ1-6; maybe TRBD1 (5 bases). Looked up from germline, CDR1 is DFQATT and CDR2 is SNEGSKA (reference sequence). This CDR3 is built from 12 residues. CDR3: CSALGDNPPLHF. As DNA, the CDR3 is TGCAGTGCTCTAGGGGATAATCCACCCCTCCACTTT.

The rearrangement uses TRBV12-3 or TRBV12-4 and TRBJ1-1; D gene ambiguous. The germline V and J ends were trimmed by 6 bases and 11 bases, with 19 bases remaining between them. The CDR3 loop spans 13 amino acids. The CDR3 coding sequence is TGTGCCAGCAGGATCCCCCAGCGATCATCGGCTTTCTTT. Its protein product is CASRIPQRSSAFF.

The rearrangement joins TRBV10-3 to TRBJ2-3, with D perhaps TRBD1 (6 bases). The ends were cut back, 3 bases at V and 2 bases at J, with 12 bases in the middle. This CDR3 comprises 15 residues. Germline CDR1 is ENHRY and CDR2 is SYGVKD. The CDR3 loop is CAISDLGGATDTQYF. In nucleotides, the CDR3 is TGTGCCATCAGTGATTTAGGGGGAGCCACAGATACGCAGTATTTT.

The chain combines TRBV4-3 with TRBJ1-2; 7 bases are a match to TRBD1. Trimming cost V 0 bases and J 6 bases; bases outside gene matches: 7. This CDR3 is built from 15 residues. The germline V gene has CDR1 LGHNA and CDR2 YSLEER. In DNA form, the CDR3 reads TGCGCCAGCAGCCAAGAACACGGACAGGTCAATGGCTACACCTTC. Its translation is CASSQEHGQVNGYTF.

The table lists this clonotype with a few counts. V and J are TRBV7-2 and TRBJ2-1; D may match TRBD1 or TRBD2 (6 bases each). The CDR3 runs to 13 residues. Germline V gene sequence: CDR1 SGHTA, CDR2 FQGNSA. V was shortened by 8 bases and J by 7 bases, with 15 bases between the two germline ends. Here the CDR3 DNA reads TGTGCCAGCTCGGGGGCTCGCCTAAATGAGCAGTTCTTC. Amino acids: CASSGARLNEQFF.

This chain connects TRBV20-1 to TRBJ2-7; 10 bases are a match to TRBD1. This CDR3 contains 16 residues. CDR1 and CDR2 from the germline V gene are DFQATT and SNEGSKA (reference sequence). V dropped 0 bases and J dropped 3; count of bases not matched to a gene: 8. The CDR3 sequence: CSARDPGQGSNYEQYF. The CDR3 DNA follows: TGCAGTGCTAGAGATCCGGGACAGGGGAGTAACTACGAGCAGTACTTC.